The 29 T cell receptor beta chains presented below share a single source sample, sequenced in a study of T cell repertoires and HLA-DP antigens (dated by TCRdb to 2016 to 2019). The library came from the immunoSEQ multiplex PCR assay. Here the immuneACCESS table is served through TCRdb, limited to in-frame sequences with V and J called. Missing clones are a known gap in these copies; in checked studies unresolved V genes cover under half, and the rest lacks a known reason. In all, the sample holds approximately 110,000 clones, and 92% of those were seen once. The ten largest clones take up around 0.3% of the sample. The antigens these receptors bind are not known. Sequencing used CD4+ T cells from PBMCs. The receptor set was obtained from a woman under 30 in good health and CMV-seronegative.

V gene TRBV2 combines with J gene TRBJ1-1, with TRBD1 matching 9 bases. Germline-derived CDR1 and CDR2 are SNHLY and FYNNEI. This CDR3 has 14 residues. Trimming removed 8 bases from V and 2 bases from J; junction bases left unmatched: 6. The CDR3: CASARTGANTEAFF. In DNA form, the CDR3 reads TGTGCCAGCGCAAGGACAGGGGCTAACACTGAAGCTTTCTTT.

The CDR3 sequence: CASSQEGGRIHEQFF. CDR3 sequence (DNA): TGCGCCAGCAGCCAAGAAGGCGGCCGGATCCATGAGCAGTTCTTC. J is TRBJ2-1 and V is TRBV4-3; D ambiguous. Trimming shortened V by 0 bases and J by 8 bases, and 14 bases separated the two germline ends. The CDR3 length is 15 residues. The germline CDR1 and CDR2 sequences are LGHNA and YSLEER.

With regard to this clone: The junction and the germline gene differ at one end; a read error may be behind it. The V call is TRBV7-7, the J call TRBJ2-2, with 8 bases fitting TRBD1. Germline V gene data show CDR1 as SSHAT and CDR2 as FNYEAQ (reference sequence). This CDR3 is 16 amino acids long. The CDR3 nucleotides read TGTGCTAGCAGCTTATCCGGACAGGGAGGTACCGGGGAGCTGTTTTTT. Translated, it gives CASSLSGQGGTGELFF.

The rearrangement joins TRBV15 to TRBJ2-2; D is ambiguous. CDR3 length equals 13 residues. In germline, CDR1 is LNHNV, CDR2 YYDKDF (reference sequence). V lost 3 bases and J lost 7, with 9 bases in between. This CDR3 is CATSRPRVGELFF. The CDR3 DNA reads TGTGCCACCAGCAGGCCTCGGGTCGGGGAGCTGTTTTTT.

The chain's CDR3 is CASSLELAGNTGELFF. The CDR3 DNA reads TGTGCCAGCAGCTTAGAACTAGCGGGGAACACCGGGGAGCTGTTTTTT. The chain has TRBV7-2 and TRBJ2-2, with TRBD2 identical over 9 bases. Germline V gene data show CDR1 as SGHTA and CDR2 as FQGNSA. There are 16 residues in the CDR3. V was clipped by 1 base and J by 1 base; unmatched bases: 1.

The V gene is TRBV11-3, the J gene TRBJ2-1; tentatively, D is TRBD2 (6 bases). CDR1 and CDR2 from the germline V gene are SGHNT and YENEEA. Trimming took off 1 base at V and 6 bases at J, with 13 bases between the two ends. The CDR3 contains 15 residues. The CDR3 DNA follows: TGTGCCAGCAGCTTAGTGGGGGGAGAGGGCAATGAGCAGTTCTTC. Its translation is CASSLVGGEGNEQFF.

The CDR3 spells CASRTQGPNTGELFF. The CDR3 DNA reads TGTGCCAGCAGGACACAGGGACCTAACACCGGGGAGCTGTTTTTT. The gene calls are TRBV5-8 and TRBJ2-2, with D possibly TRBD1 on 6 matching bases. The CDR3 runs to 15 residues. Between the trimmed V and J ends, which lost 5 bases and 2 bases, there was a span of 13 bases. CDR1 SGHTS and CDR2 YDEGEE come from the germline V gene.

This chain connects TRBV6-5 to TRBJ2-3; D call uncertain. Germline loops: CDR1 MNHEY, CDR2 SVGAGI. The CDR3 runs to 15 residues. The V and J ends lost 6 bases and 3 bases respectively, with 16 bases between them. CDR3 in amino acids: CASSPSVWATDTQYF. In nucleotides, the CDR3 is TGTGCCAGCAGCCCCTCCGTGTGGGCGACAGATACGCAGTATTTT.

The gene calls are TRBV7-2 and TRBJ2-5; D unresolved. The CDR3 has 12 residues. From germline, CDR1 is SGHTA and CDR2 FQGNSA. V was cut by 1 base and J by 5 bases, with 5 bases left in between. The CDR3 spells CASSLVWETQYF. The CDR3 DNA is TGTGCCAGCAGCTTAGTGTGGGAGACCCAGTACTTC.

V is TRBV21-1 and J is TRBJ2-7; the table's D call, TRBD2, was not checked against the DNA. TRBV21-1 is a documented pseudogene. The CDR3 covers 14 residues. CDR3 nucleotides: TGTGCCAGCAGCAGGAGGGCCCTCGGCCACGAGCAGTACGTC. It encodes CASSRRALGHEQYV.

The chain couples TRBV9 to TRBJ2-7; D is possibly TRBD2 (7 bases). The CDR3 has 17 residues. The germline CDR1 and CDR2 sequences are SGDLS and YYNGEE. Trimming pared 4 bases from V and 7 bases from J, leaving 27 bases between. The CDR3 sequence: CASSRKWGGAPLDEQYF. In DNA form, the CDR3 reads TGTGCCAGCAGCCGCAAGTGGGGGGGGGCCCCCTTAGATGAGCAGTACTTC.

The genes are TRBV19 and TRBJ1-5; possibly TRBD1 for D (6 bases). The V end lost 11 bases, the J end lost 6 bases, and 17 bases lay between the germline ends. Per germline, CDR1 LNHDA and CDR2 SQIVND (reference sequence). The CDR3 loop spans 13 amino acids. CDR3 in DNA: TGTGCCGGCCTAGGACAGCTGGGTCAGCCCCAGCATTTT. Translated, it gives CAGLGQLGQPQHF.

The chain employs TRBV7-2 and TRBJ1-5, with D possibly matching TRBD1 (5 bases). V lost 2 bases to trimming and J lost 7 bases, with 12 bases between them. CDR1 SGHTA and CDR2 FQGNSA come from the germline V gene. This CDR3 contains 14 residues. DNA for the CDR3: TGTGCCAGCAGCTTATATATAACAGGACAGCCCCAGCATTTT. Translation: CASSLYITGQPQHF.

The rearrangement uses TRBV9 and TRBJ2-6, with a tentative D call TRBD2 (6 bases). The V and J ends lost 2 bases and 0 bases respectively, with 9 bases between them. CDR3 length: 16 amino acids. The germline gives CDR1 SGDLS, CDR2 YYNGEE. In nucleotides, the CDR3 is TGTGCCAGCAGCGTCACGGGGGACTCTGGGGCCAACGTCCTGACTTTC. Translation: CASSVTGDSGANVLTF.

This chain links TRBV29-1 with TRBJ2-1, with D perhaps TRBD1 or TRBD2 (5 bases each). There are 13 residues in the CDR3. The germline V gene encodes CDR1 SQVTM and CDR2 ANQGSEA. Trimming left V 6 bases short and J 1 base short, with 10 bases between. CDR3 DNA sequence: TGCAGCGTCCGGGGCCGATCCTACAATGAGCAGTTCTTC. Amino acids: CSVRGRSYNEQFF.

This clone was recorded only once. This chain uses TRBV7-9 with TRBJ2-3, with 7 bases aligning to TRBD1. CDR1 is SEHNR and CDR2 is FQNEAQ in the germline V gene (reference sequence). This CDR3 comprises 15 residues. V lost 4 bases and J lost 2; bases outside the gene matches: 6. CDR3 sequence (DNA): TGTGCCAGCAGCTCAGGGGGTGTACTCACAGATACGCAGTATTTT. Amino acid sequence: CASSSGGVLTDTQYF.

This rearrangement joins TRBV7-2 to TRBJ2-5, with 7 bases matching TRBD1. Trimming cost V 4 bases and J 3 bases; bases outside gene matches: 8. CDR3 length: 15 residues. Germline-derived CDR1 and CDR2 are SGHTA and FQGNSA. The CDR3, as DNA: TGTGCCAGCAGCTCAAACAGGGGTGGTAAAGAGACCCAGTACTTC. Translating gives CASSSNRGGKETQYF.

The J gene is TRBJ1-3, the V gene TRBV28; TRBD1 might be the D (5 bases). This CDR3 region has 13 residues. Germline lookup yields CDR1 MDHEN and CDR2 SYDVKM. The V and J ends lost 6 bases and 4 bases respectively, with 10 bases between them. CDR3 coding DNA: TGTGCCAGCAGCCCCCCAGGGGGAAACACCATATATTTT. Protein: CASSPPGGNTIYF.

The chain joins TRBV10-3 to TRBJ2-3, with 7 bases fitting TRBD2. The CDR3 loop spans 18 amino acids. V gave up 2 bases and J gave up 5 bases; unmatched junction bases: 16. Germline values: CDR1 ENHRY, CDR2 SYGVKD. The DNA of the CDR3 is TGTGCCATCAGTGAGCCTTCTAGACTAGCACATTTCGGAGATACGCAGTATTTT. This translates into CAISEPSRLAHFGDTQYF.

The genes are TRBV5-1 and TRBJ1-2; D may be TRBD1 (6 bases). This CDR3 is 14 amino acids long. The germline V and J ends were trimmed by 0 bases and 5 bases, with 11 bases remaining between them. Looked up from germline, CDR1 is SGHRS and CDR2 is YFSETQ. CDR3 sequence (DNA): TGCGCCAGCAGCTTGGCGGCAGGGGAATATGGCTACACCTTC. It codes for CASSLAAGEYGYTF.

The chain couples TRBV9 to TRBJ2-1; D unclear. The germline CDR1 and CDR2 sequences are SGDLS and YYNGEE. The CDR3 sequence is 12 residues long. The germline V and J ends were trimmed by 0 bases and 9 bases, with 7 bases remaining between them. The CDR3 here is CASSVEDGEQFF. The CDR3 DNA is TGTGCCAGCAGCGTAGAAGATGGTGAGCAGTTCTTC.

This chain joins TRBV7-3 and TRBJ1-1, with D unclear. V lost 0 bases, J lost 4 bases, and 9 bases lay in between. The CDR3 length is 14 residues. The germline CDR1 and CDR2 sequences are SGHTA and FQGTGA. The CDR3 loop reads CASSLTQYSTEAFF. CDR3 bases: TGTGCCAGCAGCTTAACACAGTATAGCACTGAAGCTTTCTTT.

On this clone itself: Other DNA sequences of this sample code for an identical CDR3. The CDR3 loop reads CASSLDRGDTDTQYF. The DNA of the CDR3 is TGTGCCAGCAGCTTAGATCGGGGAGACACAGATACGCAGTATTTT. V usage is TRBV11-2 and J usage is TRBJ2-3; D is possibly TRBD2 (5 bases). V lost 0 bases to trimming and J lost 2 bases, with 9 bases between them. The CDR3 spans 15 residues. Per the germline V gene, CDR1 is SGHAT and CDR2 is FQNNGV.

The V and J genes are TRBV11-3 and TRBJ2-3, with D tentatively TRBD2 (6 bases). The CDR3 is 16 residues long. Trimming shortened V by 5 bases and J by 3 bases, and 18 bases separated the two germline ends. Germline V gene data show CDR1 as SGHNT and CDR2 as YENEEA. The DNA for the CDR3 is TGTGCCAGCAGCCCCCGGGCGACCGGGAGTACAGATACGCAGTATTTT. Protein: CASSPRATGSTDTQYF.

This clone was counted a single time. CDR3 DNA sequence: TGTGCCAGCAGTGAAACTAGGGTCGAGCAGTACTTC. It specifies CASSETRVEQYF. This chain joins TRBV28 and TRBJ2-7; perhaps TRBD2 as D (5 bases). The CDR3 extends over 12 amino acids. Germline-derived CDR1 and CDR2 are MDHEN and SYDVKM. Trimming removed 5 bases from V and 6 bases from J, with 11 bases in between.

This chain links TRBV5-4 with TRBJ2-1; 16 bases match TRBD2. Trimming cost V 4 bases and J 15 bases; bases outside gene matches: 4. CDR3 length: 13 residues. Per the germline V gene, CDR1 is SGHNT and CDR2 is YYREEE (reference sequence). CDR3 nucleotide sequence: TGTGCCAGCAGCGGGACTAGCGGGAGGGAACGGTTCTTC. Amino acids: CASSGTSGRERFF. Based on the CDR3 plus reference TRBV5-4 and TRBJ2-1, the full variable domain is ETGVTQSPTHLIKTRGQQVTLRCSSQSGHNTVSWYQQALGQGPQFIFQYYREEENGRGNFPPRFSGLQFPNYSSELNVNALELDDSALYLCASSGTSGRERFFGPGTRLTVL.

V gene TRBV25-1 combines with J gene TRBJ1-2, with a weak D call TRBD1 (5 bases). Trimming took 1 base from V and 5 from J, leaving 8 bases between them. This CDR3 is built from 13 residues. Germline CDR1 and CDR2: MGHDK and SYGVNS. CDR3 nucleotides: TGTGCCAGCAGTGAATTCGGGGGTTATGGCTACACCTTC. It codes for CASSEFGGYGYTF.

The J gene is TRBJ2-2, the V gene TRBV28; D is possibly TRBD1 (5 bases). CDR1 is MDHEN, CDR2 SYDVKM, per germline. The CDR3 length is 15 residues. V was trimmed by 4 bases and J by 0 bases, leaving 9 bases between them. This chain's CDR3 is CASSYRLSNTGELFF. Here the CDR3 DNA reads TGTGCCAGCAGTTACAGGTTGTCGAACACCGGGGAGCTGTTTTTT.

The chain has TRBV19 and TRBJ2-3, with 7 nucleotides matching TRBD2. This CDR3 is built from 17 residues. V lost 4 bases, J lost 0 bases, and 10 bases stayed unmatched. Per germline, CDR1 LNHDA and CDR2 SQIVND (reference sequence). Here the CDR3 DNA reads TGTGCCAGTAGTAGTCAGCGGGGTAAAGCTAGCACAGATACGCAGTATTTT. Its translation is CASSSQRGKASTDTQYF.